One and the same sample provided the 18 T cell receptor beta chains below, sequenced in a study of T cell changes during pregnancy in multiple sclerosis. Libraries were prepared by immunoSEQ multiplex PCR; TCRdb keeps only in-frame clonotypes and omits some of them. The table has about 36,000 clones, 92% seen once. The sequenced sample was CD4+ T cells from peripheral blood mononuclear cells, obtained after pregnancy. These receptors all stem from a female donor with multiple sclerosis, enrolled in a pregnancy study.

The chain recombines TRBV2 with TRBJ2-5; D may be TRBD2 (5 bases). Germline V gene lookup returns CDR1 SNHLY and CDR2 FYNNEI. The CDR3 has 12 residues. Trimming shortened V by 6 bases and J by 9 bases, and 14 bases separated the two germline ends. CDR3 DNA: TGTGCCAGCAGACCTAGCTCTCAGGCCCAGTACTTC. Translation: CASRPSSQAQYF.

The chain is built from TRBV6-4 and TRBJ1-1; D unclear. V lost 4 bases, J lost 2 bases, and 8 bases lay in between. Germline CDR1 MRHNA, CDR2 SNTAGT. This CDR3 comprises 13 residues. CDR3 in amino acids: CASSAQVNTEAFF. The CDR3 DNA reads as TGTGCCAGCAGTGCTCAGGTTAACACTGAAGCTTTCTTT.

The genes are TRBV28 and TRBJ2-7; possibly TRBD2 for D (6 bases). This CDR3 has 14 residues. Per germline, CDR1 MDHEN and CDR2 SYDVKM. V shed 6 bases and J shed 2 bases, with 14 bases lying between them. The DNA for the CDR3 is TGTGCCAGCAGGGGGGGAGGCGTAACCTACGAGCAGTACTTC. Its protein is CASRGGGVTYEQYF.

The chain carries TRBV4-2 and TRBJ2-1; perhaps TRBD1 as D (6 bases). The V and J ends lost 2 bases and 4 bases respectively, with 12 bases between them. This CDR3 is built from 15 residues. CDR1 is LGHNA, CDR2 YNFKEQ, per germline. The CDR3 reads CASSQQTGSYNEQFF. CDR3 sequence (DNA): TGTGCCAGCAGCCAACAAACAGGGTCTTACAATGAGCAGTTCTTC.

This chain joins TRBV4-2 and TRBJ2-3; TRBD1 matches at 7 bases. Looked up from germline, CDR1 is LGHNA and CDR2 is YNFKEQ. The CDR3 runs to 17 residues. V lost 0 bases to trimming and J lost 4 bases; unmatched junction nucleotides: 10. CDR3 loop: CASSQERPGTAPDTQYF. The DNA of the CDR3 is TGTGCCAGCAGCCAAGAACGGCCCGGGACAGCCCCAGATACGCAGTATTTT.

This clone was detected only a few times. DNA of the CDR3: TGTGCCAGCAGCCAAGCAAAAGGAAACACCATATATTTT. It encodes CASSQAKGNTIYF. This sequence joins TRBV4-2 and TRBJ1-3, with D unclear. Trimming removed 1 base at V and 4 bases at J, with 5 bases between. Per germline, CDR1 LGHNA and CDR2 YNFKEQ. The CDR3 has 13 residues.

The chain is built from TRBV19 and TRBJ2-7; possible D gene TRBD1, 5 bases. This CDR3 has 15 amino acids. The germline gives CDR1 LNHDA, CDR2 SQIVND (reference sequence). V lost 4 bases, J lost 2 bases, and 15 bases lay in between. The CDR3 nucleotides read TGTGCCAGTAGTAGAAACCCAGGGATGGCCTACGAGCAGTACTTC. Protein sequence: CASSRNPGMAYEQYF.

This rearrangement joins TRBV7-6 to TRBJ1-4, with 7 bases lining up with TRBD1. From germline, CDR1 is SGHVS and CDR2 FNYEAQ. The CDR3 loop spans 14 amino acids. Trimming removed 5 bases from V and 5 bases from J; junction bases left unmatched: 5. CDR3 DNA: TGTGCCAGCAGCCGGACAGGAGAAAATGAAAAACTGTTTTTT. Its protein product is CASSRTGENEKLFF.

The rearrangement uses TRBV18 and TRBJ2-1; 7 nucleotides match TRBD1. Per germline, CDR1 KGHSH and CDR2 LQKENI. The CDR3 contains 17 residues. J lost 3 bases, V lost 5 bases, and 13 bases had no gene match. The CDR3 coding sequence is TGTGCCAGCTCAAGTGCGACAGGGCTGGGGCTCTACAATGAGCAGTTCTTC. This codes for CASSSATGLGLYNEQFF.

The J gene is TRBJ2-5, the V gene TRBV7-9, with D maybe TRBD2 (5 bases). This CDR3 spans 12 amino acids. Trimming removed 2 bases at V and 4 bases at J, with 5 bases between. Looked up from germline, CDR1 is SEHNR and CDR2 is FQNEAQ (reference sequence). CDR3 sequence: CASSLRGETQYF. The CDR3 DNA is TGTGCCAGCAGCTTACGGGGAGAGACCCAGTACTTC.

The rearrangement uses TRBV6-1 and TRBJ2-3; possibly TRBD1 for D (6 bases). Deletions cut 7 bases from V and 7 bases from J, with 21 bases between. Per the germline V gene, CDR1 is MNHNS and CDR2 is SASEGT. CDR3 length: 15 residues. Written as DNA, the CDR3 is TGTGCCAGCACCCCCCTTTCGGACAGATCTTATACGCAGTATTTT. Amino acids: CASTPLSDRSYTQYF.

This sequence joins TRBV5-5 and TRBJ2-2; TRBD2 agrees at 14 bases. J was trimmed by 0 bases and V by 4 bases; bases with no gene match: 2. The CDR3 spans 17 residues. Germline V CDR1 and CDR2: SGHKS, YYEKEE (reference sequence). The CDR3 bases are TGTGCCAGCAGCCCGGGACTAGCGGGAGCGAACACCGGGGAGCTGTTTTTT. It specifies CASSPGLAGANTGELFF.

The chain recombines TRBV14 with TRBJ1-2; 9 bases line up with TRBD1. Germline trimming cut 1 base from V and 7 bases from J; bases unmatched to any gene: 16. The germline gives CDR1 SGHDN, CDR2 FVKESK. CDR3 length: 18 residues. The CDR3 spells CASSQVMNPGQGTVGYTF. DNA of the CDR3: TGTGCCAGCAGCCAAGTGATGAATCCGGGACAGGGAACTGTTGGCTACACCTTC.

The genes are TRBV27 and TRBJ1-1, with D possibly matching TRBD1 (6 bases). This CDR3 is 14 amino acids long. The V end was cut by 7 bases, the J end by 3 bases, with 15 bases between. Germline loops: CDR1 MNHEY, CDR2 SMNVEV (reference sequence). In DNA form, the CDR3 reads TGTGCCAGCATTACTTACAGGGAATACACTGAAGCTTTCTTT. As protein: CASITYREYTEAFF.

V usage is TRBV5-1 and J usage is TRBJ2-7, with D possibly being TRBD1 (5 bases). The CDR3 is 12 residues long. CDR1 and CDR2 from the germline V gene are SGHRS and YFSETQ. V was trimmed by 3 bases and J by 3 bases, leaving 7 bases between them. In nucleotides, the CDR3 is TGCGCCAGCAGCTCGGACAACTACGAGCAGTACTTC. Translating it yields CASSSDNYEQYF.

The chain combines TRBV5-5 with TRBJ2-7, with a weak D call TRBD1 (5 bases). Per the germline V gene, CDR1 is SGHKS and CDR2 is YYEKEE (reference sequence). The CDR3 is 16 amino acids. V was shortened by 2 bases and J by 0 bases, with 15 bases between the two germline ends. CDR3 protein: CASSFGPIRGSYEQYF. The CDR3 coding sequence is TGTGCCAGCAGCTTCGGACCGATAAGGGGCTCCTACGAGCAGTACTTC.

The J gene is TRBJ2-7, the V gene TRBV7-9; TRBD1 matches at 7 bases. This CDR3 region has 15 residues. J gave up 5 bases and V 5 bases, and 12 bases lay outside the gene matches. Germline V lookup: CDR1 SEHNR, CDR2 FQNEAQ (reference sequence). The CDR3 DNA reads as TGTGCCAGCAGCCCCGGTTTAGGGCAGGGGGACGAGCAGTACTTC. It is translated as CASSPGLGQGDEQYF.

The chain joins TRBV4-1 to TRBJ2-3; TRBD2 matches 13 bases. J gave up 3 bases and V 5 bases, and 8 bases lay outside the gene matches. This CDR3 region has 17 residues. Germline V lookup: CDR1 MGHRA, CDR2 YSYEKL. The CDR3 DNA is TGCGCCAGCAGCGCCCAACCGGGACTAGCGGGGACAGATACGCAGTATTTT. It is translated as CASSAQPGLAGTDTQYF.